Following are 13 T cell receptor beta chains from one sample sequenced in a study of T cells in women clearing cervical HPV infection. The table came from immunoSEQ multiplex PCR; TCRdb's copy has only in-frame clones and leaves some out. The table for this sample gives about 25,000 clones. Sequencing used blood buffy coat. The source of these receptors is a woman aged 18 to 75 with a cervical HPV16 infection that either progressed to CIN3+ or cleared (not recorded which).

As regards this clone: With the read ending 3 residues before the CDR3 end, the germline J gene is used to fill in that end. The chain is built from TRBV20-1 and TRBJ2-1, with a possible D match to TRBD1 (5 bases). CDR1 and CDR2 from the germline V gene are DFQATT and SNEGSKA (reference sequence). Trimming pared 1 base from V and 5 bases from J, leaving 6 bases between. There are 12 residues in the CDR3. The CDR3 here is CSARGTHNEQFF. The sequenced CDR3 bases are TGCAGTGCTAGAGGGACACACAATGAG.

With regard to this clone: The read terminates 3 residues ahead of where the CDR3 ends, so the germline J gene completes it. V usage is TRBV5-8 and J usage is TRBJ1-2; no clear D. The length of the CDR3 is 15 residues. The V end was cut by 0 bases, the J end by 4 bases, with 13 bases between. Germline V gene lookup returns CDR1 SGHTS and CDR2 YDEGEE. The CDR3 region is CASSLVEGRGYGYTF. CDR3 bases read: TGTGCCAGCAGCTTGGTTGAGGGTCGGGGCTATGGC.

About this clone itself: The sequenced fragment ends 3 residues before the CDR3 boundary, so the rest is inferred from the germline J gene. The chain recombines TRBV19 with TRBJ1-5; D is undetermined. V lost 1 base to trimming and J lost 5 bases, with 12 bases between them. The CDR3 is made up of 15 amino acids. Germline CDR1 reads LNHDA; CDR2 reads SQIVND (reference sequence). This chain's CDR3 is CASSIGAPRDQPQHF. CDR3 bases read: TGTGCCAGTAGTATAGGGGCCCCGCGGGATCAGCCC.

A note on this clone: Read sequence stops 3 residues before the CDR3 end, and the germline J gene provides the missing end. The chain couples TRBV6-7 to TRBJ1-5; D unclear. TRBV6-7 carries the ORF label, with uncertain function. Trimming left V 8 bases short and J 0 bases short, with 14 bases between. CDR3 length equals 15 residues. The sequenced CDR3 bases are TGTGCCAGCCCCCCTCGGGGTTATAGCAATCAGCCC. This sequence encodes CASPPRGYSNQP. The CDR3 as a whole reads CASPPRGYSNQPQHF.

The CDR3 protein is CASSPNRQTEAFF. The sequenced CDR3 bases are TGTGCCAGCAGCCCGAACAGACAGACTGAA. The rearrangement uses TRBV7-9 and TRBJ1-1, with D possibly matching TRBD1 (5 bases). The sequence runs out 3 residues before the end of the CDR3; the remainder is reconstructed from the germline J gene. CDR3 length equals 13 residues. Trimming cost V 5 bases and J 5 bases, with 12 bases left between them. The germline gives CDR1 SEHNR, CDR2 FQNEAQ (reference sequence).

A remark on this clone: The CDR3 end is not reached by the read, which stops 3 residues before it; the germline J gene fills it in. V and J are TRBV12-3 or TRBV12-4 and TRBJ1-2, with 7 bases matching TRBD1. The V gene end was trimmed by 7 bases and the J gene end by 4 bases; junction bases not matched to a gene: 6. The CDR3 has 13 residues. CDR3 DNA (partial): TGTGCCAGCACACAGGGGACAGTCTATGGC. This sequence encodes CASTQGTVYG. The whole CDR3 region reads CASTQGTVYGYTF.

Comment on this clone: The read halts 3 residues ahead of the CDR3 end, with the missing end drawn from the germline J gene. The rearrangement links TRBV7-9 to TRBJ2-4; TRBD1 might be the D (6 bases). Germline values: CDR1 SEHNR, CDR2 FQNEAQ (reference sequence). This CDR3 comprises 13 residues. CDR3 bases read: TGTGCCAGCAGCCCCACAGGGAACTATGGT. It codes for CASSPTGNYG. From start to end, the CDR3 is CASSPTGNYGQYF.

Concerning this clone itself: Coverage ceases 3 residues before the CDR3 finishes, and the germline J gene fills in the end. This rearrangement joins TRBV18 to TRBJ2-4; D ambiguous. The CDR3 has 12 residues. Germline CDR1 and CDR2: KGHSH and LQKENI. The chain's CDR3 is CASSPTVYGQYF. The CDR3 DNA, read in part, is TGTGCCAGCTCACCCACAGTTTATGGT.

As concerns this clone: The read finishes 3 residues shy of the CDR3 end, and the germline J gene is used to complete it. This chain connects TRBV20-1 to TRBJ2-4, with 11 bases identical to TRBD2. CDR1 is DFQATT and CDR2 is SNEGSKA in the germline V gene (reference sequence). The CDR3 sequence is 17 residues long. CDR3 sequence: CSARRTSGRRSLATQYF. Partial CDR3 DNA: TGCAGTGCTAGACGTACTAGCGGGAGAAGGAGTCTTGCGACT.

Regarding this clone: From the germline J gene comes the end of the CDR3, since the read stops 3 residues before it. The chain has TRBV20-1 and TRBJ2-3; 7 nucleotides line up with TRBD1. The CDR3 loop spans 13 amino acids. Germline V gene lookup returns CDR1 DFQATT and CDR2 SNEGSKA (reference sequence). Partial CDR3 DNA: TGCAGTGCTAGGACAGGGTTCGGAGAGACG. Residues: CSARTGFGET. The whole CDR3 is CSARTGFGETQYF.

In regard to this clone: The CDR3 goes on 3 residues after the read ends, and that part is filled in from the germline J gene. The chain has TRBV7-9 and TRBJ1-2; a possible D gene is TRBD1 (5 bases). Germline V gives CDR1 SEHNR, CDR2 FQNEAQ (reference sequence). The CDR3 spans 14 residues. CDR3 residues: CASSPSGTSNDYTF. CDR3 DNA (partial): TGTGCCAGCAGCCCATCCGGGACTAGCAATGAC. Looking up the rest from reference TRBV7-9 and TRBJ1-2 gives the full variable domain: DTGVSQNPRHKITKRGQNVTFRCDPISEHNRLYWYRQTLGQGPEFLTYFQNEAQLEKSRLLSDRFSAERPKGSFSTLEIQRTEQGDSAMYLCASSPSGTSNDYTFGSGTRLTVV.

A note on this clone: The read stops 3 residues short of the end of the CDR3; the missing end is completed from the germline J gene. The V call is TRBV29-1, the J call TRBJ2-3; D call uncertain. Trimming pared 6 bases from V and 1 base from J, leaving 17 bases between. CDR1 and CDR2 (germline): SQVTM, ANQGSEA. The CDR3 runs 15 residues. The CDR3 sequence: CSVLRPGLGTDTQYF. CDR3 DNA (partial): TGCAGCGTCTTGAGACCGGGTTTGGGCACAGATACG.

Of note for this clone: The read stops 3 residues short of the end of the CDR3; the missing end is completed from the germline J gene. The chain has TRBV20-1 and TRBJ2-2; 10 bases match TRBD1. CDR3 size: 15 residues. Germline loops: CDR1 DFQATT, CDR2 SNEGSKA (reference sequence). Incomplete CDR3 DNA: TGCAGTGCTAGAGACCCGGGACAGGGGACTTCACCG. It specifies CSARDPGQGTSP. The full CDR3 sequence reads CSARDPGQGTSPLFF.